This T cell receptor (beta chain) was identified in a study of cytomegalovirus exposure and HLA in healthy donors. Broader study findings: It was confirmed in vitro that a few of the CMV-associated chains were specific for CMV antigens. The study carried out a later analysis of TCR beta sequences. It associated approximately 15,000 of them with specific HLA alleles at a false discovery rate of 0.05.

This clone occurred a few times. Its antigen is still unknown. CDR1 is SGHRS and CDR2 is YFSETQ in the germline V gene. CDR3 length equals 17 residues. Trimming removed 6 bases from V and 1 base from J; junction bases left unmatched: 9. Primers for the PCR totalled 60 Vbeta and 13 Jbeta. Sequenced by immunoSEQ multiplex PCR; TCRdb stores in-frame clones only, minus some. The data show 150,000 or so clones, over 80% seen once. The J gene is TRBJ2-4, the V gene TRBV5-1, with TRBD1 identical over 11 bases. This TCR was sampled from a man aged 50-59 years in good health and CMV-seropositive. Sequences were obtained from PBMCs. The CDR3: CASTGTGGTPAKNIQYF. CDR3 in DNA: TGCGCCAGCACCGGGACAGGGGGGACTCCGGCCAAAAACATTCAGTACTTC.